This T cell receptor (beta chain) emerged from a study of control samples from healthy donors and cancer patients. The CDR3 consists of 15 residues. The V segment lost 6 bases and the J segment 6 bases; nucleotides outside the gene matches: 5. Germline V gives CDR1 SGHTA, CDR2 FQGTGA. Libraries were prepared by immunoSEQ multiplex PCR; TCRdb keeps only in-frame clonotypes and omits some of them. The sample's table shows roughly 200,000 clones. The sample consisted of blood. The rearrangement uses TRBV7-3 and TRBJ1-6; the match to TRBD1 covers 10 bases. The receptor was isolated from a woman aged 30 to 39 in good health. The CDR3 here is CASSSGTGANSPLHF. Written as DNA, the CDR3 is TGTGCCAGCAGTTCGGGGACAGGGGCTAATTCACCCCTCCACTTT.